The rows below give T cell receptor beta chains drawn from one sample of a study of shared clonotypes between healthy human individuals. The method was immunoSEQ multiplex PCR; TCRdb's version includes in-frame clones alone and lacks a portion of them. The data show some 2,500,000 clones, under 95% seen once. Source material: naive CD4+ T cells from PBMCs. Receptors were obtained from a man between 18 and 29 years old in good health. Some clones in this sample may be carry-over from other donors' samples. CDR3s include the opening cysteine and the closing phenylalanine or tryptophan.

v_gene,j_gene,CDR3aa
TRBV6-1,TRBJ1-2,CASSEASRAGYGYTF
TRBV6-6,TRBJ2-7,CASSYQGTIPNEQYF
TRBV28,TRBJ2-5,CATELAFRETQYF
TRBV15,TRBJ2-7,CATSRRLGAAPIVF
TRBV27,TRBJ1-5,CASSLRTTGGDQPQHF
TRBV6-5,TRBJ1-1,CASSYSSGRGAFF
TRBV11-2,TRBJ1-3,CASSLVECSGNTIYF
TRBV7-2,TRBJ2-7,CASSPTRSGASYEQYF
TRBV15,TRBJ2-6,CATTLDQGTGANVLTF
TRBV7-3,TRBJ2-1,CASSSGLAGYNEQFF
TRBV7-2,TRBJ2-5,CASSSGTSGLRAQYF
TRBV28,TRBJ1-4,CASSTGTPRGKLFF
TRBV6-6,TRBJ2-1,CASRRTSGYNEQFF
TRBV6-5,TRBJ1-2,CASSRGGRDYGYTF
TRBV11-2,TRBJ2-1,CASTQRQGASYNEQFF
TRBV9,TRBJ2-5,CASSLLAGPGRETQYF
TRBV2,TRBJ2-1,CASSESSGRAQRQFF
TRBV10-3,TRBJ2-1,CAITSSGRAGEQFF
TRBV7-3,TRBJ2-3,CASSDGLAGSDTQYF
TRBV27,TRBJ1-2,CASSPRPPLTGKGYTF
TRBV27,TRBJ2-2,CASTQIAGAPGELFF
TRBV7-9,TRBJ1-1,CASSLNPDAEAFF
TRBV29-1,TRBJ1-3,CSVDTRSGNTIYF
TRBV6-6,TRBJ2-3,CASSTQRLGTDTQYF
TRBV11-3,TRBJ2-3,CASSLARGPSTDTQYF
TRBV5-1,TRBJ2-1,CASTIAGGNDEQFF
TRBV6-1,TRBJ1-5,CASSERGLVGNQPQHF
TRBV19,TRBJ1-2,CASSAGAFYGYTF
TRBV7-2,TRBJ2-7,CASSLKLAASGFHEQYF
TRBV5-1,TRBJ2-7,CASSLEPAGVGYEQYF
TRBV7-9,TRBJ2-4,CASSFQSGGLGKNIQYF
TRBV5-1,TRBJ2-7,CASSQTTGAVLEQYF
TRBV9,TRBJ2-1,CASSAQRSSYNEQFF
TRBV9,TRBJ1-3,CASSRGEHPGNTIYF
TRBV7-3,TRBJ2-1,CASSWTSGSYNEQFF
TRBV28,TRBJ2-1,CASSPRGSGSINEQFF
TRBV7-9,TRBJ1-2,CASSLSRDTNYGYTF
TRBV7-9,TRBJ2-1,CASSLPRPVTYEQFF
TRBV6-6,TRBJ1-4,CANKLEWEKLFF
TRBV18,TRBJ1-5,CASSGQGNQPQHF
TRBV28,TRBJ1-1,CASGQGQGVNTEAFF
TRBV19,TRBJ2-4,CASSISQNIQYF